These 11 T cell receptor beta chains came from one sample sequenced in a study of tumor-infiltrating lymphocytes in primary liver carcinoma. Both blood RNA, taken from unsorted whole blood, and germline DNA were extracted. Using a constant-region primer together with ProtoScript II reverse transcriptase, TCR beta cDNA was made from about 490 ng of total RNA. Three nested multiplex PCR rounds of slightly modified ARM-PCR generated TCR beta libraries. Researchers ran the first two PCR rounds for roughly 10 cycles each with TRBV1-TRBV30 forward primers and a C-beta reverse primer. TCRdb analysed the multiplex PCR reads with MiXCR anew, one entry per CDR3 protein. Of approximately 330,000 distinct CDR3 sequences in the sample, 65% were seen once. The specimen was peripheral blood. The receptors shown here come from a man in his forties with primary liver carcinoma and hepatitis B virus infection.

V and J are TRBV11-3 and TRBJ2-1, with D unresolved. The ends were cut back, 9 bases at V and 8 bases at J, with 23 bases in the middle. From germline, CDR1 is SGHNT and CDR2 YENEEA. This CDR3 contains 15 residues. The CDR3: CASSRTSLDVYEQFF. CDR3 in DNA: TGTGCCAGTAGCCGTACCTCACTGGACGTCTATGAGCAGTTCTTC.

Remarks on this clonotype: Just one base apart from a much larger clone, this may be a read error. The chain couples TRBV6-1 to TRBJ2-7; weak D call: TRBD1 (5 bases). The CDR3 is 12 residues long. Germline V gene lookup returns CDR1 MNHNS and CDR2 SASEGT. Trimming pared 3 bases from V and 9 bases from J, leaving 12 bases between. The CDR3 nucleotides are TGTGCCAGCAGTGACAGGGCCCACGTGCAGTACTTC. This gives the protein CASSDRAHVQYF.

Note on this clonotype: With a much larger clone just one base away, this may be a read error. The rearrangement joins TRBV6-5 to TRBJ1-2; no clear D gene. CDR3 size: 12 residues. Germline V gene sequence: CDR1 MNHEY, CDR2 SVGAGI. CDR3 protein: CACSSGEYGYTF. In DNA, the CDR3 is TGTGCCTGCAGTAGCGGGGAATATGGCTACACCTTC.

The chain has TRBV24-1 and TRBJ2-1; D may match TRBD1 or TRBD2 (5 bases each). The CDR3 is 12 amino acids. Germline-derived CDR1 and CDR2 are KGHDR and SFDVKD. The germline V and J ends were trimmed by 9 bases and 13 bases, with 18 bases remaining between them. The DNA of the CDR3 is TGTGCCACCGATGAGGGACCCGGGTTACAGTTCTTC. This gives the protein CATDEGPGLQFF.

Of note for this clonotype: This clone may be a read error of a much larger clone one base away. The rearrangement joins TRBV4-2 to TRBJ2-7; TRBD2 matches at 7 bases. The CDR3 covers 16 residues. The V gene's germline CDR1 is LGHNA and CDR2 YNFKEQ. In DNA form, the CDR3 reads TGTACCAGCAGCCAAGTTGCGGCTAGCGGATACTACGAGCAGTACTTC. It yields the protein CTSSQVAASGYYEQYF.

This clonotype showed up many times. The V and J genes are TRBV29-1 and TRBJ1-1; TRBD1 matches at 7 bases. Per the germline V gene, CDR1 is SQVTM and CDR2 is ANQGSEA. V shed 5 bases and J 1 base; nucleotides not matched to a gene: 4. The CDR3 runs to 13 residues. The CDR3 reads CSVRGQQNTEAFF. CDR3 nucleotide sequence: TGCAGCGTTCGGGGACAGCAGAACACTGAAGCTTTCTTT.

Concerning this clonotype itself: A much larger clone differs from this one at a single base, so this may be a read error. The CDR3 coding sequence is TGTGCCAGCGGCCTGGGACGGTCATCCACTGAAGCTTTCTTT. Amino acid sequence: CASGLGRSSTEAFF. The rearrangement links TRBV12-3 or TRBV12-4 to TRBJ1-1; D might be TRBD1 (5 bases). This CDR3 spans 14 amino acids. V was shortened by 8 bases and J by 4 bases, with 17 bases between the two germline ends.

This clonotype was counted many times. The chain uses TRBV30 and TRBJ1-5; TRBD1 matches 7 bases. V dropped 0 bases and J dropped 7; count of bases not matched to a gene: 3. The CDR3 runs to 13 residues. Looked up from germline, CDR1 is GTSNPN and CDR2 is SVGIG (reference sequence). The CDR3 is CAWSVRGQQPQHF. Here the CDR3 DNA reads TGTGCCTGGAGTGTACGGGGACAGCAGCCCCAGCATTTT.

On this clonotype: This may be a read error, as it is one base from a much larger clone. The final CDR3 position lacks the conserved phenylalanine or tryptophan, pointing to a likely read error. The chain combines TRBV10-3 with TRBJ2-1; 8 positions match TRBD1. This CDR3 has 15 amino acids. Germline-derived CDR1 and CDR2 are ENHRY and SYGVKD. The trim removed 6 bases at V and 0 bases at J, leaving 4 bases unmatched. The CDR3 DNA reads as TGTGCCATCAGAAATACAGGGGGCTCCTACAATGAGCAGTTCTTA. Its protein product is CAIRNTGGSYNEQFL.

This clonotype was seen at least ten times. The CDR3 spells CASSYSGGSDTEAFF. CDR3 nucleotide sequence: TGTGCCAGCAGTTATTCCGGGGGCAGCGACACTGAAGCTTTCTTT. J is TRBJ1-1 and V is TRBV6-5; tentatively, D is TRBD1 (6 bases). The CDR3 contains 15 residues. Germline loops: CDR1 MNHEY, CDR2 SVGAGI. V was trimmed by 3 bases and J by 3 bases, leaving 14 bases between them.

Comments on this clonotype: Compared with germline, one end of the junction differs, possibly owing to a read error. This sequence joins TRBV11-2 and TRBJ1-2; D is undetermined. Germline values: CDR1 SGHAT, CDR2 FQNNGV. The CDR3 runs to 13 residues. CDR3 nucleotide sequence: TGCGCCAACAGCTTAGCGGTTGGGCATGGCTACACCTTC. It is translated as CANSLAVGHGYTF.